This T cell receptor (beta chain) came from a study of T cell responses to AZD1222 COVID-19 vaccine. General study results and limits: Most donors were white British and more were female, and clonal diversity was possibly underestimated.

The CDR3 sequence is 14 residues long. In germline, CDR1 is SGHTA, CDR2 FQGNSA. The V end was cut by 5 bases, the J end by 0 bases, with 8 bases between. TCRdb's table, derived via immunoSEQ multiplex PCR, lists solely in-frame clones and lacks some. This table has more than 150,000 clones, 87% appearing once. This clone was counted only a few times. Its antigen is unidentified. Here the sequenced sample was peripheral blood, taken 28 days after the second AZD1222 dose. The source is an adult who received the AZD1222 COVID-19 vaccine. The rearrangement uses TRBV7-2 and TRBJ1-3; D not certain. CDR3 in DNA: TGTGCCAGCAGCCCAGTGAACTCTGGAAACACCATATATTTT. This translates into CASSPVNSGNTIYF.